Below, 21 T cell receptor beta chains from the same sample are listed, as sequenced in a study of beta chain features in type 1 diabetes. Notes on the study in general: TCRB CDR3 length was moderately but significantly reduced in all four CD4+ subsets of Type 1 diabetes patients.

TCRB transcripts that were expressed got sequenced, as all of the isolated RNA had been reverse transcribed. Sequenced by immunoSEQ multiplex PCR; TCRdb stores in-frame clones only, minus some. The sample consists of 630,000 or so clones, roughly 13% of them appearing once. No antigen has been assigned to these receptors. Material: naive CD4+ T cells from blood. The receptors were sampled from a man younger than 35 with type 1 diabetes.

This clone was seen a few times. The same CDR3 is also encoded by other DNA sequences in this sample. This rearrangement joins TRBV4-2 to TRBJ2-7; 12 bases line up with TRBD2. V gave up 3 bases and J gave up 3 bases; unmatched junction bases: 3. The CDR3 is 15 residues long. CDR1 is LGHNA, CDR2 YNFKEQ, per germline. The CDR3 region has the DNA TGTGCCAGCAGCCAGGAACTAGCGGGAGGCTACGAGCAGTACTTC. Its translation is CASSQELAGGYEQYF.

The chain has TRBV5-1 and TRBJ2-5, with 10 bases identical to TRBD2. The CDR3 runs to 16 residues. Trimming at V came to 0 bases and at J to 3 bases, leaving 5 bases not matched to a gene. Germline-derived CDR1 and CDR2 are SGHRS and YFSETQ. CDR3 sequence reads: CASSLATSGKEETQYF. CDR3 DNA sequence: TGCGCCAGCAGCTTGGCCACTAGCGGGAAGGAAGAGACCCAGTACTTC.

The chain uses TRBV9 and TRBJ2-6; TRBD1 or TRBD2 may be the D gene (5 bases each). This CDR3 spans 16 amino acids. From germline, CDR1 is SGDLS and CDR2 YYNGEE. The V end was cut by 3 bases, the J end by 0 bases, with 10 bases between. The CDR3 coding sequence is TGTGCCAGCAGCGCAGGGACCCTCTCTGGGGCCAACGTCCTGACTTTC. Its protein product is CASSAGTLSGANVLTF. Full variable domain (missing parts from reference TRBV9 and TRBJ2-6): DSGVTQTPKHLITATGQRVTLRCSPRSGDLSVYWYQQSLDQGLQFLIQYYNGEERAKGNILERFSAQQFPDLHSELNLSSLELGDSALYFCASSAGTLSGANVLTFGAGSRLTVL.

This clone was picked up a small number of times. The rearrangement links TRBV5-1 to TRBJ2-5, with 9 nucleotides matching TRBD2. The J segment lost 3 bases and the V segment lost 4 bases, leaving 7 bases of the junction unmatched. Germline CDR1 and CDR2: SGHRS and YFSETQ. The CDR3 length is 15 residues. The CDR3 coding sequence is TGCGCCAGCAGCAGCCTGGCTAGCGGGAAAGAGACCCAGTACTTC. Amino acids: CASSSLASGKETQYF.

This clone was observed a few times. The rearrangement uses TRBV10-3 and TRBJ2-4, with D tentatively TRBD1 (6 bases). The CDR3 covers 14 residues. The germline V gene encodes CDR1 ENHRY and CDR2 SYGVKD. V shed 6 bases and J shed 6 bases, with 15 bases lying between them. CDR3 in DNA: TGTGCCATCAGCCCAAAGGACAGCCTAAACATTCAGTACTTC. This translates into CAISPKDSLNIQYF.

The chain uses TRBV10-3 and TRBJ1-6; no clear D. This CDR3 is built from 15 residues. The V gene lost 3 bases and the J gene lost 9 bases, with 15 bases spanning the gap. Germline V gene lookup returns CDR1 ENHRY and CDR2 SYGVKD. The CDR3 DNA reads TGTGCCATCAGTGATTGGGAGCAGGAGAGTTCACCCCTCCACTTT. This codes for CAISDWEQESSPLHF.

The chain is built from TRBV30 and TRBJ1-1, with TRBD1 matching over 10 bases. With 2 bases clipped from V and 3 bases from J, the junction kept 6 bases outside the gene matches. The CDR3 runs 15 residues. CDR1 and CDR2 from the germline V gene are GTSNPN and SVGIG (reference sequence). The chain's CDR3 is CAWSYRDRGDTEAFF. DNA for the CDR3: TGTGCCTGGAGTTACCGGGACAGGGGTGACACTGAAGCTTTCTTT.

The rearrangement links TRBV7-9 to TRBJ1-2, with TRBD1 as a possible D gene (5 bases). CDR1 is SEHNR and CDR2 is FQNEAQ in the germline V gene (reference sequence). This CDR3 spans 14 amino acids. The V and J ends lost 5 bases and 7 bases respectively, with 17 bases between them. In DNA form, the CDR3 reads TGTGCCAGCAGCCCCCTGTCCGGGGGTACTGGCTACACCTTC. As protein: CASSPLSGGTGYTF.

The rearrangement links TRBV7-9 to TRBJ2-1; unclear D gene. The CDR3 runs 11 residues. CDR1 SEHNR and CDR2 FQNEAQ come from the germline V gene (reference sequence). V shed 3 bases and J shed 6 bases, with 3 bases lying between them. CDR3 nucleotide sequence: TGTGCCAGCAGCTTGAGCAATGAGCAGTTCTTC. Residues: CASSLSNEQFF.

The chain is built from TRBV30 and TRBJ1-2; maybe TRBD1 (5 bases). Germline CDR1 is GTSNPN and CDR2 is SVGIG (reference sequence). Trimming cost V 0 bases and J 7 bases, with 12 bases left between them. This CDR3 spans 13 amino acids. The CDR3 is CAWSVSGLVGYTF. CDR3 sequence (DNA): TGTGCCTGGAGTGTATCAGGGTTGGTTGGCTACACCTTC.

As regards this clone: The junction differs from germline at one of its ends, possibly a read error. The chain's CDR3 is CASSLGERGTYEQYF. In nucleotides, the CDR3 is TGTGCTAGCAGCTTGGGAGAGAGGGGCACCTACGAGCAGTACTTC. The genes are TRBV7-7 and TRBJ2-7; D may correspond to TRBD1 or TRBD2 (5 bases each). Per the germline V gene, CDR1 is SSHAT and CDR2 is FNYEAQ (reference sequence). CDR3 length: 15 amino acids.

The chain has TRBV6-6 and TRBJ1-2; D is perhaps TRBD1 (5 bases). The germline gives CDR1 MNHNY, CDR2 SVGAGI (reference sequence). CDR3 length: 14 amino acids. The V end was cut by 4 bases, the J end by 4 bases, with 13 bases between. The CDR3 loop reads CASSLRQPFYGYTF. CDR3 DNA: TGTGCCAGCAGTTTGAGACAGCCTTTCTATGGCTACACCTTC.

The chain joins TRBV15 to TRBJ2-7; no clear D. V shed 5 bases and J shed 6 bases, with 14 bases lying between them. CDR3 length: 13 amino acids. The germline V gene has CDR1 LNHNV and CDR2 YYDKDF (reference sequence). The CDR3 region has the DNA TGTGCCACCAGCGGGAACTTCATCGGCGAGCAGTACTTC. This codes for CATSGNFIGEQYF.

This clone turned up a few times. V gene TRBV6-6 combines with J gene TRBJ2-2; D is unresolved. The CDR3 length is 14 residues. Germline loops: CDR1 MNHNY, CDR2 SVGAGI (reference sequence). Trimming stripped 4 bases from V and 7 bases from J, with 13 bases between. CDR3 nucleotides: TGTGCCAGCAGTTCCCGGGCCCTCGGCGGGGAGCTGTTTTTT. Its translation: CASSSRALGGELFF.

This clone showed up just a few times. The CDR3 protein is CASSAAGGFGYTF. CDR3 bases: TGCGCCAGCAGCGCAGCAGGGGGCTTTGGCTACACCTTC. This chain joins TRBV4-3 and TRBJ1-2, with TRBD1 matching over 8 bases. This CDR3 is 13 amino acids long. CDR1 and CDR2 from the germline V gene are LGHNA and YSLEER. V gave up 5 bases and J gave up 7 bases; unmatched junction bases: 6.

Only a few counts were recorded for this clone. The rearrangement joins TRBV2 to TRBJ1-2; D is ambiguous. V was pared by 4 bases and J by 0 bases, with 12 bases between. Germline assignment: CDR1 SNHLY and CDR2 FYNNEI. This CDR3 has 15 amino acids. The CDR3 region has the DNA TGTGCCAGCAGTGTGGTGGCCAAGACTAACTATGGCTACACCTTC. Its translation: CASSVVAKTNYGYTF.

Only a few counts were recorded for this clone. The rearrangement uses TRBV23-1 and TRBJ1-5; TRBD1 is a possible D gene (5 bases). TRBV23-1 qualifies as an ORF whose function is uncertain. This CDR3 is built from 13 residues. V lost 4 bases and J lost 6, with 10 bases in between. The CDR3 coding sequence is TGCGCCAGCAGTCCCTCAGGGAGTCAGCCCCAGCATTTT. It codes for CASSPSGSQPQHF.

The CDR3 DNA reads as TGTGCCACCAGCAGAGCTGGGACAGGGACGATGGGCGGCTACACCTTC. Translation gives CATSRAGTGTMGGYTF. This sequence joins TRBV15 and TRBJ1-2, with TRBD1 identical over 9 bases. This CDR3 has 16 residues. The V segment lost 1 base and the J segment 8 bases; nucleotides outside the gene matches: 11. Germline CDR1 and CDR2: LNHNV and YYDKDF (reference sequence).

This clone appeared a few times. CDR3 in DNA: TGTGCCAGCAGCCCTAGACAGGGGCGCAATCAGCCCCAGCATTTT. Amino acid sequence: CASSPRQGRNQPQHF. The chain recombines TRBV9 with TRBJ1-5, with TRBD1 matching over 8 bases. The length of the CDR3 is 15 residues. Unmatched junction bases numbered 5, after V lost 4 bases and J lost 2 bases. Germline V gives CDR1 SGDLS, CDR2 YYNGEE.

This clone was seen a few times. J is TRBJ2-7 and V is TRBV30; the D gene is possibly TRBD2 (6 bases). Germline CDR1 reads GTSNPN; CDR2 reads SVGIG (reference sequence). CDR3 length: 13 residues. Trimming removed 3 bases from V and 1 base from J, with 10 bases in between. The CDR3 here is CAWRLAGSYEQYF. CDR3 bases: TGTGCCTGGAGGTTGGCGGGATCCTACGAGCAGTACTTC.

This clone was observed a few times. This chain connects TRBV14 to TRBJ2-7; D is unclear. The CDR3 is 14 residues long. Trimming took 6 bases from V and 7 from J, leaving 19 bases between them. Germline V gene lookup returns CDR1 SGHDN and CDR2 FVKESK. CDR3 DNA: TGTGCCAGCAGACTTTTGGGGTCCCTCCGAGAGCAGTACTTC. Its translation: CASRLLGSLREQYF.